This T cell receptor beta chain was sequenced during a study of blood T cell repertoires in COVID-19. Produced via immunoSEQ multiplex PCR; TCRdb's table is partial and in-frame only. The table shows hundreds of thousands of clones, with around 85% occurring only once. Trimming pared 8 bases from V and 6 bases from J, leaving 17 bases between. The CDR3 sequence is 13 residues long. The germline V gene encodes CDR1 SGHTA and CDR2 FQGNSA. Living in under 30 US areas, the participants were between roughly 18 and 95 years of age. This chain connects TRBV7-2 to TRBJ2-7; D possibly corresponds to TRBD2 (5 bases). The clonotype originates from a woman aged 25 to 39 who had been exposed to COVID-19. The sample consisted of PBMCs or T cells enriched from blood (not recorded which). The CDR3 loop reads CASGRGPFREQYF. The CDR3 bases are TGTGCCAGCGGCCGGGGTCCTTTTCGCGAGCAGTACTTC.